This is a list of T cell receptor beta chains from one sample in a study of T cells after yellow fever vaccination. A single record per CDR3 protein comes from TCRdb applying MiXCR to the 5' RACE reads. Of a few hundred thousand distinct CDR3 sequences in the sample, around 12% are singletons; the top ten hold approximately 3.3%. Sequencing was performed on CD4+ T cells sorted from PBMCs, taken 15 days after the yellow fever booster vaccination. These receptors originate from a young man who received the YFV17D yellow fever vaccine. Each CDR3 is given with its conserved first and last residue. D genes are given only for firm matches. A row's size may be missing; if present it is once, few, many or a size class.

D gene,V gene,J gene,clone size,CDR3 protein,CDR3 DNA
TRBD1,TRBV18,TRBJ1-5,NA,CASSGQVRGQPQHF,TGTGCCAGCTCGGGACAGGTGAGGGGTCAGCCCCAGCATTTT
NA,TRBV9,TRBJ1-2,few,CASSRQGGLNYGYTF,TGTGCCAGCAGCAGACAAGGGGGTTTAAACTATGGCTACACCTTC
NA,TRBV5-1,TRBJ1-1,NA,CASSLEFRQVEAFF,TGCGCCAGCAGCTTGGAGTTTAGGCAGGTTGAAGCTTTCTTT
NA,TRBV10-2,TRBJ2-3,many,CASGDVTDTQYF,TGCGCCAGCGGGGATGTGACAGATACGCAGTATTTT
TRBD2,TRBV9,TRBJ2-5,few,CASSTGLAETQYF,TGTGCCAGCAGCACGGGACTAGCGGAGACCCAGTACTTC
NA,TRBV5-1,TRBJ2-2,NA,CASSLDEGNTGELFF,TGCGCCAGCAGCTTGGACGAGGGAAACACCGGGGAGCTGTTTTTT
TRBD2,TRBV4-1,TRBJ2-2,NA,CASSRGRAGGELFF,TGCGCCAGCAGCCGCGGGAGGGCTGGCGGGGAGCTGTTTTTT
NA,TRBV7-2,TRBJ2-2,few,CASSATGTLNTGELFF,TGTGCCAGCAGCGCTACCGGGACCCTGAACACCGGGGAGCTGTTTTTT
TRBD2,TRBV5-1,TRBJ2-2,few,CASGATSGGRGGELFF,TGCGCCAGCGGAGCAACTAGCGGGGGGCGAGGCGGGGAGCTGTTTTTT
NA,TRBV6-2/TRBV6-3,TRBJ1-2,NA,CASSTALDYGYTF,TGTGCCAGCAGTACGGCCCTCGACTATGGCTACACCTTC
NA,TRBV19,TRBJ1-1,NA,CASSITPGEVTEAFF,TGTGCCAGTAGTATTACGCCAGGGGAGGTCACTGAAGCTTTCTTT
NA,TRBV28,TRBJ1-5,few,CASSDLYSNQPQHF,TGTGCCAGTTCCGATCTATATAGCAATCAGCCCCAGCATTTT
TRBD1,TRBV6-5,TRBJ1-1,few,CASRRQGNTEAFF,TGTGCCAGCAGGAGACAGGGAAACACTGAAGCTTTCTTT
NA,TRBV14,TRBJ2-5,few,CASSQNVGGETQYF,TGTGCCAGCAGCCAAAATGTAGGAGGGGAGACCCAGTACTTC
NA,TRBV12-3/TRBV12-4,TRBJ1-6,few,CASSFPDSPLHF,TGTGCCAGCAGTTTCCCGGATTCACCCCTCCACTTT
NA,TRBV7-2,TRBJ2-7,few,CASTRARSSYEQYF,TGTGCCAGCACCCGGGCGCGGTCCTCCTACGAGCAGTACTTC
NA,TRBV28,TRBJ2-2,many,CASSLGSGELFF,TGTGCCAGCAGCTTAGGATCCGGGGAGCTGTTTTTT
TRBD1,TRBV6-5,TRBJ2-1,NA,CASRTGGSNEQFF,TGTGCCAGCAGGACAGGGGGGAGCAATGAGCAGTTCTTC
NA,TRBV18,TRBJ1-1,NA,CACRETTEAFF,TGTGCCTGCAGGGAGACAACTGAAGCTTTCTTT
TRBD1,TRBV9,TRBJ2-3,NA,CASSVGSPGGADTQYF,TGTGCCAGCAGCGTAGGAAGCCCAGGGGGCGCAGATACGCAGTATTTT
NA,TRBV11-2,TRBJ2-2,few,CASSLVLQAGELFF,TGTGCCAGCAGCTTAGTTTTACAGGCCGGGGAGCTGTTTTTT
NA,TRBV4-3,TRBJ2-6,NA,CASSQESLGANVLTF,TGCGCCAGCAGCCAAGAGTCCTTGGGGGCCAACGTCCTGACTTTC
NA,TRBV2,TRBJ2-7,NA,CASSSDSPDEQYF,TGTGCCAGCAGTTCGGACAGCCCAGACGAGCAGTACTTC
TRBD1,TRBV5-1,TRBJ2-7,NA,CASSSEPPGQGSEQYF,TGCGCCAGCAGCTCTGAACCTCCGGGACAGGGCTCCGAGCAGTACTTC
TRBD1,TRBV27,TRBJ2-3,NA,CASTRGQGGDTQYF,TGTGCCAGCACTAGGGGACAGGGCGGGGATACGCAGTATTTT
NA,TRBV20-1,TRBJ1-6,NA,CSARGEPSLHF,TGCAGTGCTAGAGGTGAACCTTCCCTCCACTTT
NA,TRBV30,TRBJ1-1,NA,CAWRGQLNTEAFF,TGTGCCTGGAGAGGACAGCTTAACACTGAAGCTTTCTTT
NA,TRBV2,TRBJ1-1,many,CASSELEDTEAFF,TGTGCCAGCAGTGAACTGGAGGACACTGAAGCTTTCTTT
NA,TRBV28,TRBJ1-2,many,CASMLTEVGYGYTF,TGTGCCAGCATGTTAACAGAAGTAGGCTATGGCTACACCTTC
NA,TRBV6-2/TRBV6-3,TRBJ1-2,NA,CASRAEARGPYGYTF,TGTGCCAGCAGAGCGGAGGCCAGGGGTCCCTATGGCTACACCTTC
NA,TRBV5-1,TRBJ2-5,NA,CASSPLVATETQYF,TGCGCCAGCAGCCCCCTTGTAGCCACGGAGACCCAGTACTTC
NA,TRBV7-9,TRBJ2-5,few,CASSLYGLAQETQYF,TGTGCCAGCAGCTTATATGGTCTAGCACAAGAGACCCAGTACTTC
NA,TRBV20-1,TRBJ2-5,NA,CSARGAVQETQYF,TGCAGTGCTAGAGGGGCAGTCCAAGAGACCCAGTACTTC
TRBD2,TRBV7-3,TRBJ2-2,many,CASSLGAGGPGELFF,TGTGCCAGCAGCTTAGGGGCGGGGGGCCCCGGGGAGCTGTTTTTT
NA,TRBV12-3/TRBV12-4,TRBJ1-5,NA,CASSSLDGSNQPQHF,TGTGCCAGCAGTTCCTTAGACGGTAGCAATCAGCCCCAGCATTTT
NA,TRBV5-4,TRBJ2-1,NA,CASSLVPQGRGNEQFF,TGTGCCAGCAGCTTGGTTCCCCAGGGTCGAGGCAATGAGCAGTTCTTC
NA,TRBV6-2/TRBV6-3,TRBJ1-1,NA,CASLGGIEAFF,TGTGCCAGCCTGGGGGGTATTGAAGCTTTCTTT
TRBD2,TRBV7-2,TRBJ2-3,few,CASSLPLAGGRGHTQYF,TGTGCCAGCAGCTTACCTCTAGCGGGGGGCCGGGGGCATACGCAGTATTTT